Included here is one T cell receptor beta chain sequence, with context. Antigen unknown. These data come from a study of T cell clones after liver transplantation. In the study overall: A pre-transplant mixed lymphocyte reaction with TCRbeta sequencing defined graft-donor-reactive clones followed in post-transplant blood. Findings and limits, study-wide: In two subjects, few donor cells limited the measurable donor-reactive repertoire.

Here immunoSEQ multiplex PCR was the method, and the copy in TCRdb shows in-frame clones only, minus some. Of 72,000 or so clones in the sample, approximately 87% were seen once. Looked up from germline, CDR1 is SGHNT and CDR2 is YENEEA. Trimming removed 1 base from V and 3 bases from J, with 16 bases in between. CDR3 length: 17 residues. The chain combines TRBV11-3 with TRBJ1-5; D is possibly TRBD1 (5 bases). The sequencing used CD4+ T cells from blood, collected at the 22-month timepoint. The sequence was obtained from a human patient who received a liver transplant. Some T cells may be graft donor cells. The CDR3, as DNA: TGTGCCAGCAGCTTAGCCGAACTAGCAGGGTCCAATCAGCCCCAGCATTTT. Amino acid sequence: CASSLAELAGSNQPQHF. Drawing the rest from reference TRBV11-3 and TRBJ1-5, the complete variable domain is EAGVVQSPRYKIIEKKQPVAFWCNPISGHNTLYWYLQNLGQGPELLIRYENEEAVDDSQLPKDRFSAERLKGVDSTLKIQPAELGDSAVYLCASSLAELAGSNQPQHFGDGTRLSIL.